This is a list of T cell receptor beta chains from one sample in a study of T cell repertoires in cytomegalovirus infection. TCRdb reanalysed the reads using MiXCR and keeps one entry per CDR3 protein. The sample lists approximately 400,000 distinct CDR3 sequences, roughly a third seen once, with about 13% in the top ten. The sequencing sample was made of PBMCs. Receptor source: a human donor in good health (CMV status not recorded). Some clones in this sample may be carry-over from other donors' samples. CDR3s include the opening cysteine and the closing phenylalanine or tryptophan. The D gene is left open where the match is weak. Part of the rows lack a size; the others show once, few, many or a class for expanded clones.

D gene: NA
J gene: TRBJ1-6
clone size: few
V gene: TRBV19
CDR3 protein: CASREGQGNSPLHF
CDR3 DNA: TGTGCCAGTAGGGAGGGGCAGGGAAATTCACCCCTCCACTTT

D gene: NA
J gene: TRBJ2-1
clone size: NA
V gene: TRBV7-2
CDR3 protein: CASSLGQAYNEQLF
CDR3 DNA: TGTGCCAGCAGCTTAGGACAGGCCTACAATGAGCAGTTATTC

D gene: NA
J gene: TRBJ2-7
clone size: NA
V gene: TRBV4-1
CDR3 protein: CASSQTVGIYEQYF
CDR3 DNA: TGCGCCAGCAGTCAAACCGTAGGGATCTACGAGCAGTACTTC

D gene: NA
J gene: TRBJ1-1
clone size: few
V gene: TRBV14
CDR3 protein: CASSLHPGFAKSTEAFF
CDR3 DNA: TGTGCCAGCAGCCTGCACCCAGGGTTTGCCAAGTCCACTGAAGCTTTCTTT

D gene: NA
J gene: TRBJ1-5
clone size: few
V gene: TRBV24-1
CDR3 protein: CATSDSAAGNQPQHF
CDR3 DNA: TGTGCCACCAGTGATTCCGCGGCGGGCAATCAGCCCCAGCATTTT

D gene: NA
J gene: TRBJ1-5
clone size: NA
V gene: TRBV19
CDR3 protein: CASIIVPGGAQPQHF
CDR3 DNA: TGTGCCAGTATTATAGTTCCGGGGGGCGCTCAGCCCCAGCATTTT

D gene: TRBD1
J gene: TRBJ1-2
clone size: many
V gene: TRBV12-3/TRBV12-4
CDR3 protein: CASSQDRVDGYTF
CDR3 DNA: TGTGCCAGCAGTCAGGACAGGGTGGATGGCTACACCTTC

D gene: TRBD1
J gene: TRBJ2-7
clone size: NA
V gene: TRBV6-6
CDR3 protein: CASSSLRATGDSYEQYF
CDR3 DNA: TGTGCCAGCAGTTCCCTCAGGGCGACAGGGGATTCCTACGAGCAGTACTTC

D gene: TRBD2
J gene: TRBJ2-3
clone size: many
V gene: TRBV7-6
CDR3 protein: CASSLRGGATDTQYF
CDR3 DNA: TGTGCCAGCAGCTTACGCGGGGGGGCGACAGATACGCAGTATTTT

D gene: TRBD2
J gene: TRBJ2-5
clone size: NA
V gene: TRBV12-3/TRBV12-4
CDR3 protein: CASSFEDEAGGPYQETQYF
CDR3 DNA: TGTGCCAGCAGTTTTGAAGACGAAGCGGGGGGTCCGTACCAAGAGACCCAGTACTTC

D gene: TRBD1
J gene: TRBJ1-4
clone size: NA
V gene: TRBV11-2
CDR3 protein: CSSSSLDRVDEKLFF
CDR3 DNA: TGTTCCAGCAGCTCCCTAGACAGGGTGGATGAAAAACTTTTTTTT

D gene: NA
J gene: TRBJ2-2
clone size: few
V gene: TRBV5-8
CDR3 protein: CASSSLTGELFF
CDR3 DNA: TGTGCCAGCAGCAGTCTGACCGGGGAGCTGTTTTTT

D gene: TRBD2
J gene: TRBJ2-3
clone size: NA
V gene: TRBV27
CDR3 protein: CASSTSGESTDTQYF
CDR3 DNA: TGTGCCAGTTCGACTAGCGGGGAAAGCACAGATACGCAGTATTTT

D gene: TRBD1
J gene: TRBJ2-7
clone size: many
V gene: TRBV4-2
CDR3 protein: CASSYSTGTGTYEQYF
CDR3 DNA: TGTGCCAGCAGCTATTCAACCGGGACAGGGACCTACGAGCAGTACTTC

D gene: TRBD1
J gene: TRBJ1-1
clone size: NA
V gene: TRBV6-2/TRBV6-3
CDR3 protein: CASSDRGEAFF
CDR3 DNA: TGTGCCAGCAGTGACAGGGGTGAAGCTTTCTTT

D gene: NA
J gene: TRBJ1-1
clone size: many
V gene: TRBV7-6
CDR3 protein: CASSLLGPYTEAFF
CDR3 DNA: TGTGCCAGCAGCTTACTGGGACCTTACACTGAAGCTTTCTTT

D gene: NA
J gene: TRBJ1-2
clone size: NA
V gene: TRBV2
CDR3 protein: CASSDRGERVYGYTF
CDR3 DNA: TGTGCCAGCAGTGATCGGGGAGAGCGCGTCTATGGCTACACCTTC

D gene: TRBD1
J gene: TRBJ1-1
clone size: NA
V gene: TRBV18
CDR3 protein: CASSAGTGRNTEAFF
CDR3 DNA: TGTGCCAGCTCAGCCGGGACAGGGCGGAACACTGAAGCTTTCTTT

D gene: NA
J gene: TRBJ2-3
clone size: few
V gene: TRBV7-6
CDR3 protein: CASSFRGSGTDTQYF
CDR3 DNA: TGTGCCAGCAGCTTTCGGGGTTCCGGGACAGATACGCAGTATTTT

D gene: NA
J gene: TRBJ2-3
clone size: NA
V gene: TRBV7-3
CDR3 protein: CASSAGRGRGSDTQYF
CDR3 DNA: TGTGCCAGCAGCGCCGGGAGAGGCAGGGGCTCAGATACGCAGTATTTT

D gene: TRBD1
J gene: TRBJ1-6
clone size: few
V gene: TRBV27
CDR3 protein: CASSLWGQDRASPLHF
CDR3 DNA: TGTGCCAGCAGTTTATGGGGACAAGACAGGGCTTCACCCCTCCACTTT

D gene: NA
J gene: TRBJ1-4
clone size: NA
V gene: TRBV7-8
CDR3 protein: CASTSTRGEKLFF
CDR3 DNA: TGTGCCAGCACCTCTACGCGGGGTGAAAAACTGTTTTTT

D gene: TRBD2
J gene: TRBJ2-7
clone size: NA
V gene: TRBV20-1
CDR3 protein: CSARTGLAGGKQYF
CDR3 DNA: TGCAGTGCTAGAACGGGACTAGCGGGGGGAAAGCAGTACTTC

D gene: TRBD2
J gene: TRBJ2-5
clone size: few
V gene: TRBV7-3
CDR3 protein: CASSPGAGGLETQYF
CDR3 DNA: TGTGCCAGCAGCCCCGGGGCGGGGGGGTTGGAGACCCAGTACTTC

D gene: NA
J gene: TRBJ1-1
clone size: NA
V gene: TRBV4-1
CDR3 protein: CASSQGRLRDTEAFF
CDR3 DNA: TGCGCCAGCAGCCAGGGCAGGTTAAGGGACACTGAAGCTTTCTTT

D gene: NA
J gene: TRBJ1-2
clone size: NA
V gene: TRBV3-1
CDR3 protein: CASSQEDYSGGGGYTF
CDR3 DNA: TGTGCCAGCAGCCAAGAGGATTATTCAGGAGGTGGTGGCTACACCTTC

D gene: NA
J gene: TRBJ2-5
clone size: NA
V gene: TRBV10-2
CDR3 protein: CASWRPRGGKETQYF
CDR3 DNA: TGCGCCAGCTGGCGTCCTAGGGGGGGGAAAGAGACCCAGTACTTC

D gene: NA
J gene: TRBJ2-7
clone size: many
V gene: TRBV14
CDR3 protein: CASSQEARDPPYEQYF
CDR3 DNA: TGTGCCAGCAGCCAAGAGGCCAGGGACCCCCCCTACGAGCAGTACTTC

D gene: TRBD1
J gene: TRBJ1-6
clone size: many
V gene: TRBV7-2
CDR3 protein: CARPGQGVKNSPLHF
CDR3 DNA: TGTGCCAGGCCGGGACAGGGGGTGAAGAATTCACCCCTCCACTTT

D gene: TRBD1
J gene: TRBJ2-7
clone size: NA
V gene: TRBV7-2
CDR3 protein: CASSPTGQVTSVYEQYF
CDR3 DNA: TGTGCCAGCAGCCCCACGGGACAGGTAACGAGCGTATACGAGCAGTACTTC

D gene: NA
J gene: TRBJ2-3
clone size: many
V gene: TRBV7-2
CDR3 protein: CASSSTPGDTQYF
CDR3 DNA: TGTGCCAGCAGCTCGACCCCCGGGGATACGCAGTATTTT

D gene: TRBD1
J gene: TRBJ1-1
clone size: NA
V gene: TRBV5-4
CDR3 protein: CASQIGQGGTEAFF
CDR3 DNA: TGTGCCAGCCAGATAGGACAGGGAGGAACTGAAGCTTTCTTT

D gene: NA
J gene: TRBJ1-6
clone size: few
V gene: TRBV6-5
CDR3 protein: CASSYSAGADNSPLHF
CDR3 DNA: TGTGCCAGCAGTTACTCCGCGGGGGCCGATAATTCACCCCTCCACTTT

D gene: TRBD1
J gene: TRBJ1-4
clone size: NA
V gene: TRBV7-6
CDR3 protein: CASSHGTDGEKLFF
CDR3 DNA: TGTGCCAGCAGCCACGGGACAGACGGTGAAAAACTGTTTTTT

D gene: NA
J gene: TRBJ2-1
clone size: NA
V gene: TRBV28
CDR3 protein: CASSLRGFYNEQFF
CDR3 DNA: TGTGCCAGCAGTTTAAGGGGATTTTACAATGAGCAGTTCTTC

D gene: NA
J gene: TRBJ1-1
clone size: many
V gene: TRBV10-2
CDR3 protein: CASSEWRDTEAFF
CDR3 DNA: TGCGCCAGCAGTGAATGGAGGGACACTGAAGCTTTCTTT

D gene: NA
J gene: TRBJ2-7
clone size: NA
V gene: TRBV29-1
CDR3 protein: CSVEEGSSSYEQYF
CDR3 DNA: TGCAGCGTTGAAGAGGGTTCGAGCTCCTACGAGCAGTACTTC

D gene: TRBD1
J gene: TRBJ1-1
clone size: few
V gene: TRBV9
CDR3 protein: CASSVGDQGGENTEAFF
CDR3 DNA: TGTGCCAGCAGCGTAGGGGACCAGGGGGGCGAGAACACTGAAGCTTTCTTT

D gene: NA
J gene: TRBJ2-1
clone size: NA
V gene: TRBV5-6
CDR3 protein: CASSSEAINEQFF
CDR3 DNA: TGTGCCAGCAGCTCGGAGGCTATCAATGAGCAGTTCTTC

D gene: TRBD2
J gene: TRBJ2-1
clone size: few
V gene: TRBV6-1
CDR3 protein: CASSLGLAGGPGSYNEQFF
CDR3 DNA: TGTGCCAGCAGCCTAGGACTAGCGGGGGGGCCTGGCTCCTACAATGAGCAGTTCTTC

D gene: NA
J gene: TRBJ2-5
clone size: NA
V gene: TRBV7-3
CDR3 protein: CASSPLPGSGLETQYF
CDR3 DNA: TGTGCCAGCAGCCCCCTTCCCGGGTCGGGGCTGGAGACCCAGTACTTC

D gene: NA
J gene: TRBJ1-5
clone size: few
V gene: TRBV10-3
CDR3 protein: CAISRAGGGNQPQHF
CDR3 DNA: TGTGCCATCAGCAGGGCAGGTGGGGGCAATCAGCCCCAGCATTTT

D gene: NA
J gene: TRBJ2-5
clone size: NA
V gene: TRBV19
CDR3 protein: CASSRQGAGGETQYF
CDR3 DNA: TGTGCCAGTAGTCGGCAGGGGGCGGGAGGAGAGACCCAGTACTTC

D gene: NA
J gene: TRBJ1-2
clone size: NA
V gene: TRBV6-5
CDR3 protein: CASSEGYSYYGYTF
CDR3 DNA: TGTGCCAGCAGTGAAGGTTACAGCTACTATGGCTACACCTTC

D gene: NA
J gene: TRBJ2-7
clone size: many
V gene: TRBV4-1
CDR3 protein: CASSQVEAHEQYF
CDR3 DNA: TGCGCCAGCAGCCAAGTTGAGGCTCACGAGCAGTACTTC

D gene: NA
J gene: TRBJ1-4
clone size: many
V gene: TRBV7-8
CDR3 protein: CASSPFKRSRGGEKLFF
CDR3 DNA: TGTGCCAGCAGCCCCTTCAAGAGGTCCAGAGGAGGTGAAAAACTGTTTTTT

D gene: TRBD1
J gene: TRBJ1-1
clone size: many
V gene: TRBV6-1
CDR3 protein: CASISTGNNLEAFF
CDR3 DNA: TGTGCCAGCATTTCGACAGGGAACAATCTTGAAGCTTTCTTT

D gene: TRBD1
J gene: TRBJ1-2
clone size: NA
V gene: TRBV5-1
CDR3 protein: CASYGAGQGASSYGYTF
CDR3 DNA: TGCGCCAGCTATGGGGCGGGACAGGGGGCTTCTAGCTATGGCTACACCTTC

D gene: TRBD1
J gene: TRBJ2-7
clone size: many
V gene: TRBV7-2
CDR3 protein: CASSSRQGAIYEQYF
CDR3 DNA: TGTGCCAGCAGCTCGAGACAGGGGGCGATCTACGAGCAGTACTTC

D gene: NA
J gene: TRBJ1-5
clone size: NA
V gene: TRBV20-1
CDR3 protein: CSARVGRGSNQPQHF
CDR3 DNA: TGCAGTGCTAGGGTGGGCCGCGGGTCCAATCAGCCCCAGCATTTT

D gene: TRBD2
J gene: TRBJ2-1
clone size: NA
V gene: TRBV20-1
CDR3 protein: CSAGLAGQFF
CDR3 DNA: TGCAGTGCCGGACTAGCGGGGCAGTTCTTC

D gene: TRBD1
J gene: TRBJ2-7
clone size: few
V gene: TRBV7-6
CDR3 protein: CASSLEGQGHEQYF
CDR3 DNA: TGTGCCAGCAGCTTAGAAGGACAGGGCCACGAGCAGTACTTC

D gene: TRBD2
J gene: TRBJ2-1
clone size: few
V gene: TRBV2
CDR3 protein: CASSEDRTSGGAALF
CDR3 DNA: TGTGCCAGCAGTGAAGACAGGACTAGCGGGGGGGCCGCTTTGTTC